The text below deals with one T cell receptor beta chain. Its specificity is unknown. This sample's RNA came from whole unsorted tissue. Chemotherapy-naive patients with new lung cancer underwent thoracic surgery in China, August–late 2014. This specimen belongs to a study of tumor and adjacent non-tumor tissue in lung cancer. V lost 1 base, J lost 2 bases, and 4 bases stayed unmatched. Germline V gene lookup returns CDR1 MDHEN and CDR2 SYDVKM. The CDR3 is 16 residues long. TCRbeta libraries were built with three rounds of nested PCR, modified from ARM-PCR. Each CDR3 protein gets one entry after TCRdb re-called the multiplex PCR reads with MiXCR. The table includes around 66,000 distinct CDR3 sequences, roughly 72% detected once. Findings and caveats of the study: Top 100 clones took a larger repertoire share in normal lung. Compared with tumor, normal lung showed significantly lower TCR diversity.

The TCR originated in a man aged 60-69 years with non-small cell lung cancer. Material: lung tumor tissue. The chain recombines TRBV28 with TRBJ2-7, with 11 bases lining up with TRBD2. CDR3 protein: CASSLLASGRPYEQYF. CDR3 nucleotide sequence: TGTGCCAGCAGTTTATTGGCTAGCGGGAGGCCCTACGAGCAGTACTTC.